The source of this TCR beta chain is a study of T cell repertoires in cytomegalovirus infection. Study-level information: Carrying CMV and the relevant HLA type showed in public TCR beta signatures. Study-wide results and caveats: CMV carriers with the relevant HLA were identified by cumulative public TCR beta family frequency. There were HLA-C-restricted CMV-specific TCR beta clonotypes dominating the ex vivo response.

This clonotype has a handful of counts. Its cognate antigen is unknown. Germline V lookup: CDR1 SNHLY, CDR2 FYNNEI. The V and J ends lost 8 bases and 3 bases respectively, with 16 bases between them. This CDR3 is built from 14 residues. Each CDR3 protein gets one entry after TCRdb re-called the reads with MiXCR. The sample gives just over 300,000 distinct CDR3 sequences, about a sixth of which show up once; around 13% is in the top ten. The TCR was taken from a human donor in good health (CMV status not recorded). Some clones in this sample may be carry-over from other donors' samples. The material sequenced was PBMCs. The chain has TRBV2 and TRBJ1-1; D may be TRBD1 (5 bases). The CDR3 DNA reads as TGTGCCAGCGCCCAGGGTCCCCGGTACACTGAAGCTTTCTTT. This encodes CASAQGPRYTEAFF.